This TCR beta chain came from a study of T cell clonotyping in hematopoietic cell transplantation. Study-wide points: Pathologically expanded recipient clonotypes increased progressively from day 30 to day 180 as diversity fell.

Sequencing used immunoSEQ multiplex PCR; TCRdb keeps in-frame clones, though not all of them. The sample consists of 25,000 to 35,000 clones, 90% to 95% of them appearing once. With 5 bases removed from V and 4 bases from J, the gap between germline ends came to 12 bases. This CDR3 is built from 14 residues. CDR1 and CDR2 from the germline V gene are SGHAT and FQNNGV. This sample's time point: recipient sample about 28 days before transplant, after cytoreduction. About this clone: Its antigen remains unknown.

This receptor was taken from a man aged 45-65 years with acute myeloid leukemia. Some clones in this sample may be carry-over from other donors' samples. The chain links TRBV11-2 to TRBJ1-3; D not certain. Material: peripheral blood mononuclear cells, obtained before stem cell transplant. CDR3 region: CASSRYGEGNTIYF. The DNA of the CDR3 is TGTGCCAGCAGCCGCTATGGGGAGGGAAACACCATATATTTT.